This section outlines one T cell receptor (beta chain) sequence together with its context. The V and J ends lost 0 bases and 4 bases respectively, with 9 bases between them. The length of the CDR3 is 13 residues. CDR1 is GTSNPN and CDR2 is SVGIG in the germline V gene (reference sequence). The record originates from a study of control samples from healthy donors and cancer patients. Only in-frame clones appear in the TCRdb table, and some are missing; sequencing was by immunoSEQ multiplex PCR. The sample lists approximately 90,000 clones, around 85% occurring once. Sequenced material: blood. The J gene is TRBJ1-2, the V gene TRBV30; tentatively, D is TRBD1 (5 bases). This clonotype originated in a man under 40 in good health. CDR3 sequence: CAWSVGDGYGYTF. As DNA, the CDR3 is TGTGCCTGGAGTGTAGGGGACGGCTATGGCTACACCTTC.